This T cell receptor (beta chain) was recorded in a study of post-analysis software for immune sequencing data. Background on the study: Relapsing-remitting, secondary progressive and progressive-relapsing multiple sclerosis courses were included. Regarding the study as a whole: Strong same-batch co-clustering of samples appeared with F measure clustering. The study found significantly lower normalized Chao1 diversity in multiple sclerosis patients than in controls.

Sequencing libraries made from TCR beta cDNA carried unique molecular identifiers. With about 1 to 11 million T cells as the source, 450,000 to 600,000 cDNA molecules resulted. TCRdb reprocessed the PCR reads with MiXCR, giving one entry per CDR3 protein. The repertoire holds more than 450,000 distinct CDR3 sequences, with 34% as singletons. There are a few counts of this clonotype. Its antigen is undetermined. The TCR was taken from a girl younger than 18 with multiple sclerosis. Sequenced sample: blood.

For the CDR3, the DNA is TGCAGTGCTAGACTAGGCCAGGGGCCAAAAGAGACCCAGTACTTC. Translation gives CSARLGQGPKETQYF. The V and J genes are TRBV20-1 and TRBJ2-7; D is perhaps TRBD1 (6 bases). Matching the DNA end better, TRBJ2-5 makes the J call doubtful. The germline V gene has CDR1 DFQATT and CDR2 SNEGSKA (reference sequence). CDR3 length equals 15 residues.